This T cell receptor beta chain emerged from a study of T cell changes during pregnancy in multiple sclerosis. Germline CDR1 LNHDA, CDR2 SQIVND (reference sequence). V was clipped by 1 base and J by 3 bases, with 13 bases between them. This CDR3 contains 15 residues. The data were produced by immunoSEQ multiplex PCR, yet TCRdb's version contains in-frame clones alone and is incomplete. This sample has tens of thousands of clones; roughly 93% occur once, and the top ten carry around 1.8%. The chain joins TRBV19 to TRBJ2-7; D might be TRBD2 (5 bases). The sequenced sample was peripheral blood, obtained after pregnancy. The clonotype was recovered from a female donor with multiple sclerosis, enrolled in a pregnancy study. The DNA of the CDR3 is TGTGCCAGTAGTATAGGGACTCAAAGGAACTACGAGCAGTACTTC. This encodes CASSIGTQRNYEQYF. The full variable domain, its missing parts supplied by reference TRBV19 and TRBJ2-7, is DGGITQSPKYLFRKEGQNVTLSCEQNLNHDAMYWYRQDPGQGLRLIYYSQIVNDFQKGDIAEGYSVSREKKESFPLTVTSAQKNPTAFYLCASSIGTQRNYEQYFGPGTRLTVT.